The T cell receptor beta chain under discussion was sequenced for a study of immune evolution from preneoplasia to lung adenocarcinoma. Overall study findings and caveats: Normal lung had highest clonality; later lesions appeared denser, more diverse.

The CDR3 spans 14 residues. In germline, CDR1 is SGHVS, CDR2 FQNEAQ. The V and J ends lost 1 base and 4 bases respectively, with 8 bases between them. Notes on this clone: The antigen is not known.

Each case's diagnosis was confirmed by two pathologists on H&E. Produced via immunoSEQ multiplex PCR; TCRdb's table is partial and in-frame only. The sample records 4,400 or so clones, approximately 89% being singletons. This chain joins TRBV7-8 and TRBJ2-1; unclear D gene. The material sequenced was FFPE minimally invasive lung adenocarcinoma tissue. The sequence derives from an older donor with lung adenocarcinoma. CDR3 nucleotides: TGTGCCAGCAGCTTAGGGGGTGGTTACAATGAGCAGTTCTTC. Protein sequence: CASSLGGGYNEQFF.